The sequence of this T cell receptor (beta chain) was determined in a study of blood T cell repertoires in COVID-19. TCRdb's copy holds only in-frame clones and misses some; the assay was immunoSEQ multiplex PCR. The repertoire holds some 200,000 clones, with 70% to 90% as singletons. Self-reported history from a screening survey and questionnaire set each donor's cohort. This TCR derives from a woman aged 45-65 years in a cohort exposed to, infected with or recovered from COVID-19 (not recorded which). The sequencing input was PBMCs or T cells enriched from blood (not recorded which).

CDR3 DNA sequence: TGCGCCAGCAGCTCGCCTGGCGGACTAGCGAATGAGCAGTTCTTC. It translates to CASSSPGGLANEQFF. The chain recombines TRBV5-1 with TRBJ2-1; TRBD2 matches at 9 bases. Germline assignment: CDR1 SGHRS and CDR2 YFSETQ. The J segment lost 7 bases and the V segment lost 3 bases, leaving 8 bases of the junction unmatched. The length of the CDR3 is 15 residues.